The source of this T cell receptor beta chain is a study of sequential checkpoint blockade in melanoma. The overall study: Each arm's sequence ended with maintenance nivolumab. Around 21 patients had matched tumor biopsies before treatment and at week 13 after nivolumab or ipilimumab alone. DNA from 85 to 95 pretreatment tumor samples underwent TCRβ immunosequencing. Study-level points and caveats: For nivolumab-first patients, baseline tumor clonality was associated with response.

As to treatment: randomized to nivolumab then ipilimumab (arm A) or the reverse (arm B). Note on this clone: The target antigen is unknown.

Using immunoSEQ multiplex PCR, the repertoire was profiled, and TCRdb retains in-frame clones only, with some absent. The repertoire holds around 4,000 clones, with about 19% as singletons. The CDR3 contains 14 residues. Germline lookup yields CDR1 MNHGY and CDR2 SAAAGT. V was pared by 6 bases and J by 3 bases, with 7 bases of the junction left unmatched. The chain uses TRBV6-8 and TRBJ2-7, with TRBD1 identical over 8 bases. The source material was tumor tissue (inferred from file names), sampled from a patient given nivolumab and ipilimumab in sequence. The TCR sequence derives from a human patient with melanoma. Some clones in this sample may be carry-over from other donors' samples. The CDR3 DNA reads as TGTGCCAGCAGCCCTGTACAGGGGGGCTACGAGCAGTACTTC. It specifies CASSPVQGGYEQYF.